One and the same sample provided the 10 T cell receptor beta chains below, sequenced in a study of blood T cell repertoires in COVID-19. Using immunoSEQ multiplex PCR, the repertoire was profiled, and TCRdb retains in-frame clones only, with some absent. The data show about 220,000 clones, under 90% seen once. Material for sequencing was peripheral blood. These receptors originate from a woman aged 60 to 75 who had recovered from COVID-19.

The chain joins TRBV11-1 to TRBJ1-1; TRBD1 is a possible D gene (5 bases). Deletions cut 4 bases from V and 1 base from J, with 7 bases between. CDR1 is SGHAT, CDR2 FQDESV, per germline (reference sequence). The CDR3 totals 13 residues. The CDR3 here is CASSSTGNTEAFF. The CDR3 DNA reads TGTGCCAGCAGCTCCACAGGGAACACTGAAGCTTTCTTT.

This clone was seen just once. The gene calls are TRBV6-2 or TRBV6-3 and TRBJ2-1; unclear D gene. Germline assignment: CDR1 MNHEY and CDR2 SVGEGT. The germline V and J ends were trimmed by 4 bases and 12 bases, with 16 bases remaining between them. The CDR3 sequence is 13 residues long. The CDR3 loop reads CASSSILIYVQFF. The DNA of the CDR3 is TGTGCCAGCAGTTCGATCCTAATATACGTGCAGTTCTTC.

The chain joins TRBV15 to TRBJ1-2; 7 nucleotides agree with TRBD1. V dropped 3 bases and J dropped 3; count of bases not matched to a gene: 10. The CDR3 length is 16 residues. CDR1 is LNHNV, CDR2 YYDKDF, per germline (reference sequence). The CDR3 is CATSRNTGTADYGYTF. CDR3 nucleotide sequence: TGTGCCACCAGCAGGAATACCGGGACAGCGGACTATGGCTACACCTTC.

The CDR3 region has the DNA TGTGCCAGTAGTATGCGGACAGTTAACACTGAAGCTTTCTTT. As protein: CASSMRTVNTEAFF. The V call is TRBV19, the J call TRBJ1-1; TRBD1 is a possible D gene (6 bases). Germline lookup yields CDR1 LNHDA and CDR2 SQIVND (reference sequence). This CDR3 region has 14 residues. The V end lost 3 bases, the J end lost 2 bases, and 10 bases lay between the germline ends.

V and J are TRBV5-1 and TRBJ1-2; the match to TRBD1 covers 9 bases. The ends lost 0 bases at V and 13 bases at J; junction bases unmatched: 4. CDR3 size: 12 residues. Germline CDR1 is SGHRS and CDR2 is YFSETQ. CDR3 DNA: TGCGCCAGCAGCTTGGATGGACAGGGGCCCACCTTC. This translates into CASSLDGQGPTF.

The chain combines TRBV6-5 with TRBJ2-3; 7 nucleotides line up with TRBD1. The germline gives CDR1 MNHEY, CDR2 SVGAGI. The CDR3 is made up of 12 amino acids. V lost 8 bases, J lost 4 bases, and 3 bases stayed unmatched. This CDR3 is CASRDRADTQYF. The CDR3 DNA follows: TGTGCCAGCCGAGACAGGGCAGATACGCAGTATTTT.

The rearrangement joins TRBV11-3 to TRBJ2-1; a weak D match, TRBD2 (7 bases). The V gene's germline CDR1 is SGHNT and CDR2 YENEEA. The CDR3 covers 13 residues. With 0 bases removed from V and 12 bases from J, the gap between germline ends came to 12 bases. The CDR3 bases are TGTGCCAGCAGCTTAGATCAGGGAGGGGGGCAGTTCTTC. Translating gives CASSLDQGGGQFF.

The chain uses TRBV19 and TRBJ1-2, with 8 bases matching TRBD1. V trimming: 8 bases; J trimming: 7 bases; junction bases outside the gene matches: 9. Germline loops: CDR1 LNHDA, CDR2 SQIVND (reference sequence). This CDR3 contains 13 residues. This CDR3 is CASRGQVMGGYTF. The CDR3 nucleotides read TGTGCCAGTCGGGGACAGGTAATGGGTGGCTACACCTTC.

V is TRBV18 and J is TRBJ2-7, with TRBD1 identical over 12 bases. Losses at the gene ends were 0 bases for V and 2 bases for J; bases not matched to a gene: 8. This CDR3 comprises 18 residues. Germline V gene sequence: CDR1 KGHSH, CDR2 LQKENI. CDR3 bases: TGTGCCAGCTCACCACCGGGACAGGGGGCCCGAGGTACCTACGAGCAGTACTTC. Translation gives CASSPPGQGARGTYEQYF. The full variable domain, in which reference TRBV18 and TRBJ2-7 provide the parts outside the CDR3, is NAGVMQNPRHLVRRRGQEARLRCSPMKGHSHVYWYRQLPEEGLKFMVYLQKENIIDESGMPKERFSAEFPKEGPSILRIQQVVRGDSAAYFCASSPPGQGARGTYEQYFGPGTRLTVT.

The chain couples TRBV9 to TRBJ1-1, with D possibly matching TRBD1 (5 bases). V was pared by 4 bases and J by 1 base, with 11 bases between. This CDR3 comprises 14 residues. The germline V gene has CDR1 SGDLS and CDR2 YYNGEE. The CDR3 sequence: CASSLDQGNTEAFF. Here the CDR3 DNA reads TGTGCCAGCAGCTTAGATCAGGGGAACACTGAAGCTTTCTTT.